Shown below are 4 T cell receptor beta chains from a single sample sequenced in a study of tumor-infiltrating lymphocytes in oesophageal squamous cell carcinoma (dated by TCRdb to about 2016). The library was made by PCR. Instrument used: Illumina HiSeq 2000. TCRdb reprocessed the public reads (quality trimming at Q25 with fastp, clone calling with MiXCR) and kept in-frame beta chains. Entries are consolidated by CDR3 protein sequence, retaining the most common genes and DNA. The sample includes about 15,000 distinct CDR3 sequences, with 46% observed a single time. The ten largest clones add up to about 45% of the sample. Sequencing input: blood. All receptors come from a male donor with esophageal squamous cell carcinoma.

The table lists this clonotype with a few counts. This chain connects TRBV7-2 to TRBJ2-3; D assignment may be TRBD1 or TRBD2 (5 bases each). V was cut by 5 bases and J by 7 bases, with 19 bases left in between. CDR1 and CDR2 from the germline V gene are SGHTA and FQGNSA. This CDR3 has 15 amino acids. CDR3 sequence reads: CASSETGTAVHTQYF. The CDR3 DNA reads TGTGCCAGCAGCGAAACCGGGACCGCAGTCCATACGCAGTATTTT.

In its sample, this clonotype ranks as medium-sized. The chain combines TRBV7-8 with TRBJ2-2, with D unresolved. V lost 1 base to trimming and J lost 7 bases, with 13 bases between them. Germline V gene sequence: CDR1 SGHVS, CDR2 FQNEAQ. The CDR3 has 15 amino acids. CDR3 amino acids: CASSLVVPGLGELFF. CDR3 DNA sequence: TGTGCCAGCAGCTTAGTGGTCCCGGGTCTCGGGGAGCTGTTTTTT. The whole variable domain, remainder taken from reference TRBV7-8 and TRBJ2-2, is GAGVSQSPRYKVAKRGQDVALRCDPISGHVSLFWYQQALGQGPEFLTYFQNEAQLDKSGLPSDRFFAERPEGSVSTLKIQRTQQEDSAVYLCASSLVVPGLGELFFGEGSRLTVL.

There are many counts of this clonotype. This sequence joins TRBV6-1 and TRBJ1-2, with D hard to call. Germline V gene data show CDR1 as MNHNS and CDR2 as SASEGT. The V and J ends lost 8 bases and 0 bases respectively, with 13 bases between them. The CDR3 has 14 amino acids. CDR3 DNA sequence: TGTGCCAGCTTCCGGACGGAGGCTAACTATGGCTACACCTTC. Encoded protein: CASFRTEANYGYTF.

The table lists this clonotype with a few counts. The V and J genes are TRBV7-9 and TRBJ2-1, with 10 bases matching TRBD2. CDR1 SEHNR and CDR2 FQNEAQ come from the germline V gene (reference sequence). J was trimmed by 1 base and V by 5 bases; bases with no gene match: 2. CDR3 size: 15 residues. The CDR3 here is CASSRSGRSYNEQFF. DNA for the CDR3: TGTGCCAGCAGCCGTAGCGGGAGGTCCTACAATGAGCAGTTCTTC.